A selection of T cell receptor beta chains follows, all from one sample in a study of blood T cell repertoires in COVID-19. Sequencing was performed with immunoSEQ multiplex PCR; in TCRdb, only in-frame clones are kept and a portion is missing. The sample holds some 270,000 clones; roughly 86% are singletons and the top ten take around 1.6%. The sample comprised peripheral blood. The receptors here all came from a woman aged 55-69 years who had recovered from COVID-19. CDR3s include the opening cysteine and the closing phenylalanine or tryptophan. The D gene is left open where the match is weak. Rows give clone size only sometimes, using once, few, many, or a class for an expanded clone.

size: once
J: TRBJ1-1
D: .
V: TRBV3-1/TRBV3-2
CDR3: CASSQVRGTEAFF

size: .
J: TRBJ2-7
D: TRBD2
V: TRBV3-1/TRBV3-2
CDR3: CASSRGSGGYEQYF

size: .
J: TRBJ1-6
D: TRBD1
V: TRBV3-1/TRBV3-2
CDR3: CASSHGDRGTPLHF

size: .
J: TRBJ1-6
D: TRBD1
V: TRBV7-3
CDR3: CASSLYNRGRSPYNSPLHF

size: .
J: TRBJ2-3
D: .
V: TRBV6-5
CDR3: CASSLYAGADTQYF

size: .
J: TRBJ1-6
D: .
V: TRBV6-5
CDR3: CASRAQGYNSPLHF

size: .
J: TRBJ1-5
D: TRBD1
V: TRBV7-8
CDR3: CASSLGQGFQPQHF

size: .
J: TRBJ2-3
D: .
V: TRBV7-2
CDR3: CASSSTPQGPNTQYF

size: .
J: TRBJ2-7
D: .
V: TRBV27
CDR3: CASSSLEQYF

size: .
J: TRBJ2-1
D: TRBD2
V: TRBV19
CDR3: CASSFGTSNTYNEQFF

size: .
J: TRBJ1-5
D: .
V: TRBV6-5
CDR3: CASSYRRSTNQPQHF

size: .
J: TRBJ1-2
D: .
V: TRBV10-3
CDR3: CAIGSGGEAPSTF

size: .
J: TRBJ1-2
D: TRBD1
V: TRBV5-1
CDR3: CASSSGTGGYGYTF

size: .
J: TRBJ1-2
D: .
V: TRBV16
CDR3: CASSQSQVQGVSGYTF

size: .
J: TRBJ1-2
D: .
V: TRBV2
CDR3: CASSEGPGGPYGYTF

size: once
J: TRBJ2-2
D: TRBD2
V: TRBV5-4
CDR3: CAFQTSGGASGTGELFF

size: .
J: TRBJ1-4
D: TRBD1
V: TRBV9
CDR3: CASSQGANNEKLFF

size: .
J: TRBJ2-3
D: .
V: TRBV19
CDR3: CASRSGIAPDTQYF

size: .
J: TRBJ2-5
D: TRBD1
V: TRBV5-1
CDR3: CASSWRQGKETQYF

size: .
J: TRBJ1-5
D: .
V: TRBV5-1
CDR3: CASSLQGQESQPQHF

size: .
J: TRBJ1-1
D: .
V: TRBV4-2
CDR3: CASSLGTRNTEAFF

size: .
J: TRBJ1-1
D: .
V: TRBV29-1
CDR3: CSVAPAGRTEAFF

size: .
J: TRBJ1-4
D: TRBD1
V: TRBV5-1
CDR3: CASSVPGQGGTLFF

size: .
J: TRBJ1-5
D: TRBD1
V: TRBV7-2
CDR3: CASSPTGGGQPQHF

size: .
J: TRBJ1-1
D: .
V: TRBV6-5
CDR3: CASRTGTGNTEAFF

size: .
J: TRBJ2-7
D: TRBD1
V: TRBV18
CDR3: CASSLRGTGDYEQYF

size: .
J: TRBJ1-2
D: TRBD1
V: TRBV6-4
CDR3: CASRRAHQGQGTDYGYTF

size: .
J: TRBJ2-1
D: .
V: TRBV9
CDR3: CASSVIGRGPYNEQFF

size: .
J: TRBJ2-7
D: TRBD1
V: TRBV11-2
CDR3: CASSLLQGGQYEQYF

size: .
J: TRBJ2-4
D: TRBD1
V: TRBV5-1
CDR3: CASSVLPGQGALAKNIQYF

size: .
J: TRBJ2-5
D: .
V: TRBV5-4
CDR3: CASNAQGLFQETQYF

size: once
J: TRBJ1-3
D: TRBD1
V: TRBV10-3
CDR3: CAISESRDRRGNTIYF

size: .
J: TRBJ2-1
D: TRBD2
V: TRBV9
CDR3: CASSVRSGGVNEQFF

size: .
J: TRBJ1-2
D: TRBD1
V: TRBV28
CDR3: CASSSPGTGDRGYTF

size: .
J: TRBJ1-2
D: TRBD1
V: TRBV27
CDR3: CASSLSPGTGGSGYTF

size: .
J: TRBJ2-1
D: .
V: TRBV3-1/TRBV3-2
CDR3: CASSPPRGGAALNEQFF

size: .
J: TRBJ1-3
D: .
V: TRBV6-5
CDR3: CASSLGSPRNTIYF

size: .
J: TRBJ2-3
D: TRBD2
V: TRBV6-1
CDR3: CASSGRGLASTDTQYF

size: .
J: TRBJ2-7
D: .
V: TRBV5-1
CDR3: CASSLALSTYEQYF

size: .
J: TRBJ1-4
D: TRBD1
V: TRBV5-4
CDR3: CASSLAGTGANEKLFF

size: .
J: TRBJ2-3
D: .
V: TRBV3-1/TRBV3-2
CDR3: CASSQRGITDTQYF

size: once
J: TRBJ1-2
D: .
V: TRBV6-2/TRBV6-3
CDR3: CASSPGGFGYTF

size: .
J: TRBJ1-2
D: TRBD1
V: TRBV28
CDR3: CASSPSGQGRFGYTF

size: .
J: TRBJ1-6
D: .
V: TRBV11-3
CDR3: CASSFHYNSPLHF

size: .
J: TRBJ1-4
D: .
V: TRBV19
CDR3: CASSPPPELENEKLFF